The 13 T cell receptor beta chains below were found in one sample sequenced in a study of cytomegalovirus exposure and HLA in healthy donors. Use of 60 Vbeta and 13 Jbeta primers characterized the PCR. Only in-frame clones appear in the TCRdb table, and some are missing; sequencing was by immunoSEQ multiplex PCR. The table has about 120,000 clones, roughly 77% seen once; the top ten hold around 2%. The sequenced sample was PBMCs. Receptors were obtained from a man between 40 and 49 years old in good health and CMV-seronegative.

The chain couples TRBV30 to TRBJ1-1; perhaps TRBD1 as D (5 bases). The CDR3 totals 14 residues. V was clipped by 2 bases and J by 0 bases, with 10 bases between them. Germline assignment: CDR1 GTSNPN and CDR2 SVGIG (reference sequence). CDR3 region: CAWSSWGLNTEAFF. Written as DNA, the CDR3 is TGTGCCTGGAGTTCTTGGGGCTTGAACACTGAAGCTTTCTTT.

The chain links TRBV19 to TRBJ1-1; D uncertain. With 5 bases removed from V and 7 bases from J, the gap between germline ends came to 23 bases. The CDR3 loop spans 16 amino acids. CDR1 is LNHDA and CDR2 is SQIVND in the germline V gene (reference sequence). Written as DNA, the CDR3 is TGTGCCAGTAGTCGTTACGGTAGTAGTTTCCGGGGTGAAGCTTTCTTT. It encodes CASSRYGSSFRGEAFF.

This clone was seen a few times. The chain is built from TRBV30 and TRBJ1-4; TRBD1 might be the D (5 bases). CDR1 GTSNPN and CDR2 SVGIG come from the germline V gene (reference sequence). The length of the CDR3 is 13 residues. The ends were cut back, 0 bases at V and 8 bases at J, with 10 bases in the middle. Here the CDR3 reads CAWSVAGREKLFF. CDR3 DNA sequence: TGTGCCTGGAGTGTTGCGGGACGGGAAAAACTGTTTTTT.

The CDR3, as DNA: TGTGCCAGTAGTACCAGGACAGGGTGGGACACCGGGGAGCTGTTTTTT. Amino acid sequence: CASSTRTGWDTGELFF. The V gene is TRBV19, the J gene TRBJ2-2, with 8 bases lining up with TRBD1. V lost 4 bases, J lost 3 bases, and 7 bases stayed unmatched. Germline-derived CDR1 and CDR2 are LNHDA and SQIVND (reference sequence). The length of the CDR3 is 16 residues. Complete variable domain (other parts from reference TRBV19 and TRBJ2-2): DGGITQSPKYLFRKEGQNVTLSCEQNLNHDAMYWYRQDPGQGLRLIYYSQIVNDFQKGDIAEGYSVSREKKESFPLTVTSAQKNPTAFYLCASSTRTGWDTGELFFGEGSRLTVL.

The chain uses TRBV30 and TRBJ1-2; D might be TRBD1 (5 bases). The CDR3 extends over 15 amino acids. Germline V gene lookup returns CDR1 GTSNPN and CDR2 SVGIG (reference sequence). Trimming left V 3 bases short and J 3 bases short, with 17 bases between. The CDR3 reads CAWRAGLQGDYGYTF. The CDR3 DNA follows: TGTGCCTGGAGAGCGGGACTTCAGGGAGACTATGGCTACACCTTC.

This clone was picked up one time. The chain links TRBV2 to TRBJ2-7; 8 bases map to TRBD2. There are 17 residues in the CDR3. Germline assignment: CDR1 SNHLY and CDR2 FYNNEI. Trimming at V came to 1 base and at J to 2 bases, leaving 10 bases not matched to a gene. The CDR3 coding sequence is TGTGCCAGCAGTGAAGTAGGGGGGCGGGGGGCCGCCTACGAGCAGTACTTC. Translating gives CASSEVGGRGAAYEQYF.

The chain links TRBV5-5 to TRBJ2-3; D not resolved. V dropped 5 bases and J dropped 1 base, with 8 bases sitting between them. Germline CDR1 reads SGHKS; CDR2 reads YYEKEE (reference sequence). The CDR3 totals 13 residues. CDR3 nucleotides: TGTGCCAGCAGGCGTTTCGGCACAGATACGCAGTATTTT. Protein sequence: CASRRFGTDTQYF.

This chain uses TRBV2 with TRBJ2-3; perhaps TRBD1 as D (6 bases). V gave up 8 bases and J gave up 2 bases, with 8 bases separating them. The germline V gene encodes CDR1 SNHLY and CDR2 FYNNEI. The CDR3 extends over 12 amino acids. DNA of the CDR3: TGTGCCAGCCGGGACAACACAGATACGCAGTATTTT. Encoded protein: CASRDNTDTQYF.

The CDR3 DNA reads TGCGCCAGCAGCTTGATTCGACAGAGCACTGAAGCTTTCTTT. It yields the protein CASSLIRQSTEAFF. V gene TRBV5-1 combines with J gene TRBJ1-1; TRBD1 might be the D (5 bases). V shed 1 base and J shed 4 bases, with 11 bases lying between them. The CDR3 length is 14 residues. Germline CDR1 and CDR2: SGHRS and YFSETQ.

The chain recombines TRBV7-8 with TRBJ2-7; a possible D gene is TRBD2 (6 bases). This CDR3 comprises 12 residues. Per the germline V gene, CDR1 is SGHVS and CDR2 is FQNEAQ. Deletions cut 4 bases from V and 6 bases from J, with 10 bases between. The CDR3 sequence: CASSWGLFEQYF. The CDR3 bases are TGTGCCAGCAGCTGGGGACTCTTCGAGCAGTACTTC.

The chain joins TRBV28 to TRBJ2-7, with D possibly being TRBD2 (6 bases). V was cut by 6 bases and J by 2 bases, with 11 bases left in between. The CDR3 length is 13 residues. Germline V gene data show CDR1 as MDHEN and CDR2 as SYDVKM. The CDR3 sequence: CASSYGGTYEQYF. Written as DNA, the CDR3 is TGTGCCAGCAGCTACGGAGGGACCTACGAGCAGTACTTC.

DNA for the CDR3: TGTGCCAGCAGTCTGAGTCGCAATCAGCCCCAGCATTTT. This encodes CASSLSRNQPQHF. The chain uses TRBV11-2 and TRBJ1-5; unclear D gene. The V and J ends lost 6 bases and 2 bases respectively, with 8 bases between them. CDR1 SGHAT and CDR2 FQNNGV come from the germline V gene. CDR3 length: 13 amino acids.

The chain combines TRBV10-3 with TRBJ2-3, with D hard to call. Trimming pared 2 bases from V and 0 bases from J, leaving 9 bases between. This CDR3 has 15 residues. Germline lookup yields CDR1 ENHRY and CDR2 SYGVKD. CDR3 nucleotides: TGTGCCATCAGTGAGGTCGCAGCGAGCACAGATACGCAGTATTTT. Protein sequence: CAISEVAASTDTQYF.